The 25 T cell receptor beta chains given below trace back to one sample, sequenced in a study of blood T cell repertoires in COVID-19. Method: immunoSEQ multiplex PCR; TCRdb's copy keeps in-frame clones and lacks some. Of 130,000 to 150,000 clones listed, almost 85% were seen once; the top ten hold nearly 15%. The specimen sequenced was peripheral blood. All receptors come from a human donor with acute or convalescent COVID-19. The donor label of this sample is uncertain.

V is TRBV6-5 and J is TRBJ1-5, with TRBD1 as a possible D gene (5 bases). Germline V gene sequence: CDR1 MNHEY, CDR2 SVGAGI. With 3 bases removed from V and 2 bases from J, the gap between germline ends came to 11 bases. This CDR3 comprises 15 residues. The chain's CDR3 is CASSYRREGNQPQHF. In DNA form, the CDR3 reads TGTGCCAGCAGTTATCGCAGGGAGGGCAATCAGCCCCAGCATTTT.

The gene calls are TRBV30 and TRBJ1-6; perhaps TRBD1 as D (5 bases). V shed 0 bases and J shed 12 bases, with 15 bases lying between them. The CDR3 runs to 14 residues. CDR1 is GTSNPN and CDR2 is SVGIG in the germline V gene (reference sequence). CDR3 in DNA: TGTGCCTGGAGTGTAGGGCAGGGTGTTTTACCCCTCCACTTT. It is translated as CAWSVGQGVLPLHF.

The chain couples TRBV18 to TRBJ2-3; TRBD1 might be the D (6 bases). The CDR3 is 16 amino acids. Trimming stripped 0 bases from V and 4 bases from J, with 14 bases between. Germline CDR1 KGHSH, CDR2 LQKENI. This chain's CDR3 is CASSPPNNRVADTQYF. The CDR3 bases are TGTGCCAGCTCACCACCCAATAACAGGGTTGCAGATACGCAGTATTTT.

V gene TRBV5-1 combines with J gene TRBJ2-5; the D is unclear. Trimming took 1 base from V and 1 from J, leaving 8 bases between them. This CDR3 has 14 residues. Per the germline V gene, CDR1 is SGHRS and CDR2 is YFSETQ. The CDR3: CASSLFLSQETQYF. CDR3 coding DNA: TGCGCCAGCAGCTTGTTTCTATCCCAAGAGACCCAGTACTTC. The complete variable domain, with remaining parts taken from reference TRBV5-1 and TRBJ2-5, reads KAGVTQTPRYLIKTRGQQVTLSCSPISGHRSVSWYQQTPGQGLQFLFEYFSETQRNKGNFPGRFSGRQFSNSRSEMNVSTLELGDSALYLCASSLFLSQETQYFGPGTRLLVL.

The chain carries TRBV10-3 and TRBJ1-5; D unclear. The V end was cut by 1 base, the J end by 9 bases, with 16 bases between. CDR1 and CDR2 from the germline V gene are ENHRY and SYGVKD. This CDR3 has 15 residues. The DNA for the CDR3 is TGTGCCATCAGTGAGTTCGGGAACACCTTGAGGCCCCAGCATTTT. Translation: CAISEFGNTLRPQHF.

This rearrangement joins TRBV2 to TRBJ1-1, with TRBD1 matching 10 bases. V lost 6 bases to trimming and J lost 5 bases; unmatched junction nucleotides: 3. The CDR3 extends over 13 amino acids. Looked up from germline, CDR1 is SNHLY and CDR2 is FYNNEI. This chain's CDR3 is CASRDRGDTEAFF. Here the CDR3 DNA reads TGTGCCAGCAGGGACAGGGGGGATACTGAAGCTTTCTTT.

The chain employs TRBV5-6 and TRBJ2-3; 11 positions agree with TRBD2. CDR1 and CDR2 (germline): SGHDT, YYEEEE. The trim removed 1 base at V and 4 bases at J, leaving 5 bases unmatched. CDR3 length equals 16 residues. The CDR3 spells CASSLFSGGAADTQYF. CDR3 bases: TGTGCCAGCAGCTTGTTTAGCGGGGGGGCCGCAGATACGCAGTATTTT.

CDR3 nucleotides: TGTGCCTGGAGCGGAAAGGGACAGGGCTTACCCCAGTACTTC. This translates into CAWSGKGQGLPQYF. The chain links TRBV30 to TRBJ2-7; 9 nucleotides line up with TRBD1. Losses at the gene ends were 3 bases for V and 10 bases for J; bases not matched to a gene: 13. This CDR3 is built from 14 residues. Germline assignment: CDR1 GTSNPN and CDR2 SVGIG (reference sequence).

This clone was observed once. The V call is TRBV5-6, the J call TRBJ1-2; possible D gene TRBD1, 5 bases. CDR1 SGHDT and CDR2 YYEEEE come from the germline V gene. The CDR3 length is 14 residues. The V end lost 2 bases, the J end lost 8 bases, and 16 bases lay between the germline ends. The CDR3 DNA sequence: TGTGCCAGCAGCTTCCCCGGCGGGAAGGGGGGCTACACCTTC. Translation gives CASSFPGGKGGYTF.

J is TRBJ1-5 and V is TRBV10-2; maybe TRBD1 (5 bases). The germline V gene has CDR1 WSHSY and CDR2 SAAADI. With 6 bases removed from V and 0 bases from J, the gap between germline ends came to 15 bases. The CDR3 is made up of 16 amino acids. The CDR3, as DNA: TGCGCCAGCAGCCCACAGGCAATTCATAGCAATCAGCCCCAGCATTTT. It codes for CASSPQAIHSNQPQHF.

This chain connects TRBV4-3 to TRBJ2-3, with a tentative D call TRBD2 (7 bases). This CDR3 has 20 amino acids. V lost 0 bases and J 0 bases, leaving 22 bases between the germline ends. Germline CDR1 is LGHNA and CDR2 is YSLEER. The CDR3 DNA reads TGCGCCAGCAGCCAAGATGCACAAAGGGCGGGGGCTTCTAGCACAGATACGCAGTATTTT. It specifies CASSQDAQRAGASSTDTQYF.

In its sample, this clone was seen once. This rearrangement joins TRBV6-2 or TRBV6-3 to TRBJ1-5; 7 bases map to TRBD1. The CDR3 is made up of 14 amino acids. Germline CDR1 reads MNHEY; CDR2 reads SVGEGT. V trimming: 6 bases; J trimming: 2 bases; junction bases outside the gene matches: 4. In DNA, the CDR3 is TGTGCCAGCAGGCCTACAGGGGGCAATCAGCCCCAGCATTTT. As protein: CASRPTGGNQPQHF.

This clone appeared many times. The V and J genes are TRBV5-1 and TRBJ1-6, with 7 bases that match TRBD1. V lost 5 bases to trimming and J lost 3 bases; unmatched junction nucleotides: 5. The CDR3 is 15 amino acids. CDR1 is SGHRS, CDR2 YFSETQ, per germline. The CDR3 DNA is TGCGCCAGCAGAAACCGGGACAGCTATAATTCACCCCTCCACTTT. This sequence encodes CASRNRDSYNSPLHF.

The chain couples TRBV6-5 to TRBJ1-1; 9 bases map to TRBD1. Germline trimming cut 7 bases from V and 11 bases from J; bases unmatched to any gene: 8. The CDR3 is 12 amino acids. Germline V CDR1 and CDR2: MNHEY, SVGAGI. In nucleotides, the CDR3 is TGTGCCAGCACCCGGGGACAGGGTCAGGCTTTCTTT. The encoded protein is CASTRGQGQAFF.

The chain recombines TRBV11-2 with TRBJ1-1; D is unresolved. CDR1 is SGHAT, CDR2 FQNNGV, per germline. The V end lost 3 bases, the J end lost 1 base, and 9 bases lay between the germline ends. CDR3 length: 14 residues. The CDR3, as DNA: TGTGCCAGCAGCTTGATGACGGGGAACACTGAAGCTTTCTTT. Protein product: CASSLMTGNTEAFF.

V gene TRBV6-5 combines with J gene TRBJ1-2; D remains ambiguous. Trimming took 7 bases from V and 1 from J, leaving 16 bases between them. The CDR3 covers 15 residues. CDR1 and CDR2 (germline): MNHEY, SVGAGI. The CDR3 nucleotides are TGTGCCAGCACCCTGGGCCAAATACTTAACTATGGCTACACCTTC. Its protein product is CASTLGQILNYGYTF.

V and J are TRBV3-1 (or the pseudogene TRBV3-2) and TRBJ1-2; D not resolved. The CDR3 runs to 14 residues. In germline, CDR1 is LGHDT, CDR2 YNNKEL (reference sequence). The ends were cut back, 2 bases at V and 4 bases at J, with 11 bases in the middle. In nucleotides, the CDR3 is TGTGCCAGCAGCCAAAGTCTGGGAGCCTATGGCTACACCTTC. It yields the protein CASSQSLGAYGYTF.

The chain employs TRBV11-3 and TRBJ2-3, with 7 bases lining up with TRBD2. V lost 8 bases, J lost 5 bases, and 10 bases stayed unmatched. Germline lookup yields CDR1 SGHNT and CDR2 YENEEA. This CDR3 is 14 amino acids long. The CDR3 DNA reads TGTGCCAGCGCCTCTGGGAGGGCTTTAGATACGCAGTATTTT. Protein product: CASASGRALDTQYF.

V is TRBV2 and J is TRBJ2-6, with 10 bases fitting TRBD1. This CDR3 has 16 residues. Germline CDR1 and CDR2: SNHLY and FYNNEI. V gave up 6 bases and J gave up 0 bases; unmatched junction bases: 2. The CDR3 DNA follows: TGTGCCAGCAGCCGACAGGGGGCCTCTGGGGCCAACGTCCTGACTTTC. Translated, it gives CASSRQGASGANVLTF.

This rearrangement joins TRBV11-3 to TRBJ2-5; the match to TRBD2 covers 10 bases. V lost 3 bases, J lost 1 base, and 5 bases stayed unmatched. Germline V gene data show CDR1 as SGHNT and CDR2 as YENEEA. CDR3 length: 16 amino acids. DNA of the CDR3: TGTGCCAGCAGCTTTGGACTAGCGGAGACCCAAGAGACCCAGTACTTC. Its protein is CASSFGLAETQETQYF.

This sequence joins TRBV11-2 and TRBJ2-4, with TRBD2 as a possible D gene (5 bases). Germline assignment: CDR1 SGHAT and CDR2 FQNNGV. Deletions cut 3 bases from V and 9 bases from J, with 15 bases between. The CDR3 sequence is 14 residues long. CDR3 amino acids: CASSFGFAGGIQYF. The CDR3, as DNA: TGTGCCAGCAGCTTTGGATTTGCCGGAGGCATTCAGTACTTC.

The V gene is TRBV5-1, the J gene TRBJ1-3; D may be TRBD1 (6 bases). Germline CDR1 and CDR2: SGHRS and YFSETQ. The CDR3 contains 14 residues. Trimming stripped 4 bases from V and 11 bases from J, with 19 bases between. This CDR3 reads CASSRKGRDTAIYF. The CDR3 DNA reads as TGCGCCAGCAGCAGGAAGGGTCGGGACACCGCCATATATTTT.

This clone was observed a handful of times. The rearrangement links TRBV5-5 to TRBJ1-1, with D maybe TRBD1 (6 bases). The CDR3 sequence is 15 residues long. V lost 3 bases to trimming and J lost 0 bases, with 12 bases between them. Germline V CDR1 and CDR2: SGHKS, YYEKEE (reference sequence). The CDR3 DNA follows: TGTGCCAGCAGCTCTAGGACAGACCTGAACACTGAAGCTTTCTTT. This codes for CASSSRTDLNTEAFF.

CDR3 nucleotides: TGTGCCAGTAGTATAGGGTCCCGGGTCCGCGGGGGAGTGAAAGATACGCAGTATTTT. Residues: CASSIGSRVRGGVKDTQYF. The chain carries TRBV19 and TRBJ2-3; 7 bases match TRBD2. The CDR3 runs to 19 residues. The germline V gene has CDR1 LNHDA and CDR2 SQIVND (reference sequence). J gave up 5 bases and V 1 base, and 18 bases lay outside the gene matches.

In its sample, this clone was seen a few times. V usage is TRBV5-6 and J usage is TRBJ2-7; D call uncertain. The germline V and J ends were trimmed by 1 base and 3 bases, with 8 bases remaining between them. The CDR3 totals 13 residues. Per the germline V gene, CDR1 is SGHDT and CDR2 is YYEEEE. CDR3: CASSLNTLYEQYF. The CDR3 DNA follows: TGTGCCAGCAGCTTGAACACCCTCTACGAGCAGTACTTC.